Listed below are T cell receptor beta chains from one sample, sequenced in a study of cytomegalovirus exposure and HLA in healthy donors. Repertoires were generated with immunoSEQ multiplex PCR, while TCRdb's copy carries only in-frame clones and drops some. The data show over 120,000 clones, approximately 94% seen once. The sample consisted of PBMCs. The receptors originated from a young man in good health and CMV-seropositive. CDR3s leave out the opening cysteine and the closing phenylalanine or tryptophan. D genes are given only for firm matches.

v_gene	j_gene	len	d_gene	CDR3aa
TRBV5-6	TRBJ1-1	12	NA	ASSYHLILSEAF
TRBV15	TRBJ1-1	12	NA	ATSRETGQQGAF
TRBV29-1	TRBJ2-7	11	NA	SVIAFSSYEQY
TRBV15	TRBJ1-1	12	NA	ATSRGGVNTEAF
TRBV4-1	TRBJ2-5	12	NA	ASSQDLREETQY
TRBV18	TRBJ1-2	11	NA	ASSLEGDYGYT
TRBV27	TRBJ2-5	12	TRBD1	ASSETGGAETQY
TRBV7-9	TRBJ2-3	9	NA	ASNLGSTQY
TRBV27	TRBJ1-2	18	TRBD1	ASSLRGVVYPGQGFYGYT
TRBV10-3	TRBJ2-1	13	TRBD2	AISDPAGEGNEQF
TRBV12-5	TRBJ2-7	18	NA	ASGLPAGTSPLESSYEQY
TRBV10-2	TRBJ2-3	11	NA	ASSGQVRDTQY
TRBV27	TRBJ2-7	13	TRBD2	ASSPSDSGVYEQY
TRBV4-1	TRBJ2-6	13	NA	ASTVGRAGANVLT
TRBV18	TRBJ1-5	11	NA	ASSHQEDQPQH
TRBV5-6	TRBJ2-1	13	TRBD2	ASSPRLAGYNEQF
TRBV5-1	TRBJ2-3	14	TRBD2	ASSPGLAGLSDTQY
TRBV25-1	TRBJ2-7	12	NA	ASSESGYGDEQY
TRBV5-1	TRBJ2-5	13	TRBD1	ASSPRQGAGETQY
TRBV11-2	TRBJ1-1	12	NA	ASNPRGLNTEAF
TRBV28	TRBJ2-7	13	TRBD1	ASSFPTGPTYEQY
TRBV10-3	TRBJ1-4	14	TRBD1	AISESTGKGNEKLF
TRBV27	TRBJ1-1	13	NA	ASSMSWGEGTEAF
TRBV29-1	TRBJ1-1	12	TRBD1	SVVVGDRATEAF
TRBV19	TRBJ2-2	14	NA	ASSAQAASKAGELF
TRBV2	TRBJ1-2	11	NA	ASLRDIGYGYT
TRBV6-1	TRBJ2-3	13	TRBD1	ASSVRTGLTDTQY
TRBV28	TRBJ1-5	9	NA	ASSNNQPQH
TRBV15	TRBJ2-3	15	TRBD2	ATSAGGSPRVADTQY
TRBV6-9	TRBJ2-7	11	NA	ASSSRVDYEQY
TRBV5-1	TRBJ2-7	12	TRBD1	ASSSDRGPYEQY
TRBV5-8	TRBJ2-7	11	NA	ASSGGSRYEQY
TRBV6-7	TRBJ2-7	13	TRBD2	ASSYYRLAIHEQY
TRBV5-1	TRBJ1-1	12	TRBD1	ASSWGQLNTEAF
TRBV4-1	TRBJ1-2	14	NA	ASNSKGTRSNYGYT
TRBV6-1	TRBJ1-2	11	NA	ASSELRQGGYT
TRBV29-1	TRBJ1-2	12	NA	SVEDGRGNYGYT
TRBV5-1	TRBJ1-3	13	NA	ASSLDEAGRNTIY
TRBV2	TRBJ2-2	10	NA	ASSPDTGELF
TRBV2	TRBJ2-7	14	TRBD2	ASSEKLGTSIYEQY
TRBV2	TRBJ1-1	12	TRBD1	ASSLGQGSTEAF
TRBV29-1	TRBJ2-5	11	TRBD2	SVDRLAGETQY
TRBV7-9	TRBJ2-1	13	TRBD2	ASSRLAGGGNEQF
TRBV10-3	TRBJ2-5	12	NA	AISAATRGETQY
TRBV6-6	TRBJ2-3	14	TRBD2	ASSGLAGGGTDTQY
TRBV4-2	TRBJ1-4	14	NA	ASSQFLGAGDEKLF
TRBV2	TRBJ1-5	12	NA	ASSPQGGNQPQH